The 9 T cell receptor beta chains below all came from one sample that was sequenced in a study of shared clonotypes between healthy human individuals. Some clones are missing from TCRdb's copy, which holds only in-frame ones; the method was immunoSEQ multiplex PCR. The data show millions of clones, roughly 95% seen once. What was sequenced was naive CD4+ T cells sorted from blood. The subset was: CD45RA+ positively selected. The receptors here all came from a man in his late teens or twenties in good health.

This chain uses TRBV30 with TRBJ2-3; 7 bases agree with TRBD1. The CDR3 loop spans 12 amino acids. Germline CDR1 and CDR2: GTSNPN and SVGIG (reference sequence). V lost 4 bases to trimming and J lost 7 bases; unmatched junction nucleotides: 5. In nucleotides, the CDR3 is TGTGCCTGGAAACGACAGGGATATACGCAGTATTTT. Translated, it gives CAWKRQGYTQYF.

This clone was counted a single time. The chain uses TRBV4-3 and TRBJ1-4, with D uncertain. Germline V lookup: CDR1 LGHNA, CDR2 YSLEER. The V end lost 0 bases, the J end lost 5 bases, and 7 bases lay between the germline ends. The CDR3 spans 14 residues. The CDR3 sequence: CASSQETENEKLFF. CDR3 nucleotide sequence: TGCGCCAGCAGCCAAGAAACAGAAAATGAAAAACTGTTTTTT.

CDR3 nucleotides: TGTGCCAGCTCACCACCGCTAGCAGTAAACACCGGGGAGCTGTTTTTT. Translating it yields CASSPPLAVNTGELFF. V is TRBV18 and J is TRBJ2-2, with D maybe TRBD2 (5 bases). Germline V gene data show CDR1 as KGHSH and CDR2 as LQKENI. This CDR3 is built from 16 residues. Trimming stripped 0 bases from V and 2 bases from J, with 10 bases between.

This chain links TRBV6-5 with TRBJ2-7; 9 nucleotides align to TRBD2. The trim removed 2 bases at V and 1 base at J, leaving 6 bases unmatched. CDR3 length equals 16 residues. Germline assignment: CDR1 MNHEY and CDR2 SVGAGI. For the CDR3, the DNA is TGTGCCAGCAGTTACAGACTAGCGGCGGGGTCCTACGAGCAGTACTTC. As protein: CASSYRLAAGSYEQYF.

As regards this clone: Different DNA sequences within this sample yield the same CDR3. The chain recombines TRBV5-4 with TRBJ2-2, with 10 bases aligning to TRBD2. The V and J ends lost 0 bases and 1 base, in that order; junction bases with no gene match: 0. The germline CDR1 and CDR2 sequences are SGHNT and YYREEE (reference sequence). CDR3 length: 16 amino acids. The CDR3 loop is CASSLGTSGNTGELFF. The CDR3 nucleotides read TGTGCCAGCAGCTTGGGGACTAGCGGGAACACCGGGGAGCTGTTTTTT. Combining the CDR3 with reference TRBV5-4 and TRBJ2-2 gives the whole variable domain ETGVTQSPTHLIKTRGQQVTLRCSSQSGHNTVSWYQQALGQGPQFIFQYYREEENGRGNFPPRFSGLQFPNYSSELNVNALELDDSALYLCASSLGTSGNTGELFFGEGSRLTVL.

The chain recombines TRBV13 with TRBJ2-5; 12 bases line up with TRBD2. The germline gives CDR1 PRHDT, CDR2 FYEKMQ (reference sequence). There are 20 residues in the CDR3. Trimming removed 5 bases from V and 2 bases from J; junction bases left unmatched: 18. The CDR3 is CASSGPGLAGGGIHQETQYF. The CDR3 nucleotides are TGTGCCAGCAGCGGTCCGGGGCTAGCGGGAGGGGGAATACATCAAGAGACCCAGTACTTC.

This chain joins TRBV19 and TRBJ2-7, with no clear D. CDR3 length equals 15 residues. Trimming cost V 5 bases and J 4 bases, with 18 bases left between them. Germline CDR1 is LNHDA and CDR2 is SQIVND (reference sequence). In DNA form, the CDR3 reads TGTGCCAGTAGTTTAAAGGCCCCGGGCCAATACGAGCAGTACTTC. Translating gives CASSLKAPGQYEQYF.

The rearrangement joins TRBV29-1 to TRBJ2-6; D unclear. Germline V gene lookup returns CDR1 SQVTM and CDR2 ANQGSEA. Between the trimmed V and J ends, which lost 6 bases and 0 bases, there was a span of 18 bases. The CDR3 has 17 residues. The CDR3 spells CSVSGPPQPSGANVLTF. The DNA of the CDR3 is TGCAGCGTGTCCGGGCCCCCCCAACCCTCTGGGGCCAACGTCCTGACTTTC.

In DNA, the CDR3 is TGTGCCAGTACTCCGACCGGGACTAGCTACGAGACCCAGTACTTC. Amino acid sequence: CASTPTGTSYETQYF. V usage is TRBV19 and J usage is TRBJ2-5, with TRBD2 matching 9 bases. Trimming at V came to 7 bases and at J to 5 bases, leaving 11 bases not matched to a gene. Germline V gives CDR1 LNHDA, CDR2 SQIVND (reference sequence). There are 15 residues in the CDR3.